This T cell receptor beta chain was recovered during a study of identical twins. This clonotype was counted at least ten times. The CDR3 contains 14 residues. Germline V lookup: CDR1 MGHRA, CDR2 YSYEKL. The V end lost 1 base, the J end lost 1 base, and 7 bases lay between the germline ends. Addition of a universal primer site occurred through template switching, and cDNA carried unique molecular identifiers. Via MiXCR, TCRdb re-called the 5' RACE reads, giving one row per CDR3 protein. The sample holds around 650,000 distinct CDR3 sequences, 7.1% seen once. The sample was also linked to a second study, of yellow fever vaccine responses in identical twins.

The chain recombines TRBV4-1 with TRBJ1-2; D not certain. This receptor was obtained from a woman aged 18-35 years in good health. Sequenced sample: PBMCs. The CDR3 spells CASSQAQLNYGYTF. CDR3 DNA: TGCGCCAGCAGCCAAGCACAGCTTAACTATGGCTACACCTTC.